Listed below are T cell receptor beta chains from one sample, sequenced in a study of T cell responses to AZD1222 COVID-19 vaccine. The repertoire was sequenced with immunoSEQ multiplex PCR; TCRdb's copy has only in-frame clones and lacks some. The table lists some 150,000 clones, 80% to 90% of them singletons. The starting material was peripheral blood, obtained after recovery from COVID-19. These receptors were taken from an adult who had recovered from COVID-19. Both conserved end residues are part of each CDR3. The D gene is left open where the match is weak. Expanded clones are given a class, and other clones once, few, many or no size at all.

d_gene: .
j_gene: TRBJ1-1
abundance: .
v_gene: TRBV9
len: 14
CDR3nt: TGTGCCAGCAGCGTAGTTGTGGGTGGTACTGAAGCTTTCTTT
CDR3aa: CASSVVVGGTEAFF

d_gene: TRBD2
j_gene: TRBJ2-3
abundance: .
v_gene: TRBV9
len: 15
CDR3nt: TGTGCCAGTTCAAAACTAGCGATTCGCACAGATACGCAGTATTTT
CDR3aa: CASSKLAIRTDTQYF

d_gene: .
j_gene: TRBJ2-1
abundance: few
v_gene: TRBV27
len: 13
CDR3nt: TGTGCCAGCAGTTTAATTTGGGAGGCTGAGCAGTTCTTC
CDR3aa: CASSLIWEAEQFF

d_gene: .
j_gene: TRBJ1-6
abundance: .
v_gene: TRBV9
len: 16
CDR3nt: TGTGCCAGCAGCGTAGCTATCCAGGGAGGGAATTCACCCCTCCACTTT
CDR3aa: CASSVAIQGGNSPLHF

d_gene: .
j_gene: TRBJ1-1
abundance: .
v_gene: TRBV20-1
len: 11
CDR3nt: TGCAGTGCTAGAGGGGTCACTGAAGCTTTCTTT
CDR3aa: CSARGVTEAFF

d_gene: .
j_gene: TRBJ2-7
abundance: once
v_gene: TRBV7-6
len: 15
CDR3nt: TGTGCCAGCAGCTTAGTCCATAGCACAGGTGGCGAGCAGTACTTC
CDR3aa: CASSLVHSTGGEQYF

d_gene: TRBD1
j_gene: TRBJ2-1
abundance: .
v_gene: TRBV7-3
len: 16
CDR3nt: TGTGCCAGCAGCCCCACAGGGGGCGCGAATTACAATGAGCAGTTCTTC
CDR3aa: CASSPTGGANYNEQFF

d_gene: .
j_gene: TRBJ1-1
abundance: .
v_gene: TRBV12-3/TRBV12-4
len: 13
CDR3nt: TGTGCCAGCAGTCCTCAGCGGAACACTGAAGCTTTCTTT
CDR3aa: CASSPQRNTEAFF

d_gene: TRBD1
j_gene: TRBJ1-2
abundance: .
v_gene: TRBV7-9
len: 19
CDR3nt: TGTGCCAGCAGCTTAGTAGGGGGCGGCAGGGGATATGGTAACTATGGCTACACCTTC
CDR3aa: CASSLVGGGRGYGNYGYTF

d_gene: .
j_gene: TRBJ2-7
abundance: .
v_gene: TRBV7-3
len: 13
CDR3nt: TGTGCCAGCAGCTTAATAACTGGAGGCGAGCAGTACTTC
CDR3aa: CASSLITGGEQYF

d_gene: .
j_gene: TRBJ2-7
abundance: .
v_gene: TRBV7-2
len: 14
CDR3nt: TGTGCCAGCAGCTTGGGGGACTTCGGGTACGAGCAGTACTTC
CDR3aa: CASSLGDFGYEQYF

d_gene: TRBD1
j_gene: TRBJ2-1
abundance: .
v_gene: TRBV19
len: 15
CDR3nt: TGTGCCAGTAGTATAGATAGGGACAGACACAATGAGCAGTTCTTC
CDR3aa: CASSIDRDRHNEQFF

d_gene: TRBD2
j_gene: TRBJ2-7
abundance: .
v_gene: TRBV7-2
len: 15
CDR3nt: TGTGCCAGCAGTTTAACCGGGACTAGCCCTTACGAGCAGTACTTC
CDR3aa: CASSLTGTSPYEQYF

d_gene: .
j_gene: TRBJ1-2
abundance: .
v_gene: TRBV7-3
len: 13
CDR3nt: TGTGCCAGCAGCCAAGATGCCGGCTATGGCTACACCTTC
CDR3aa: CASSQDAGYGYTF

d_gene: TRBD1
j_gene: TRBJ1-2
abundance: .
v_gene: TRBV28
len: 14
CDR3nt: TGTGCCAGCAGTCCGGGACAGGGGGCGCTTGGCTACACCTTC
CDR3aa: CASSPGQGALGYTF

d_gene: TRBD2
j_gene: TRBJ2-5
abundance: once
v_gene: TRBV7-3
len: 17
CDR3nt: TGTGCCAGCAGCCCCCGGCGCGGCGGGGGGGATGGGGAGACCCAGTACTTC
CDR3aa: CASSPRRGGGDGETQYF

d_gene: .
j_gene: TRBJ1-3
abundance: .
v_gene: TRBV4-1
len: 14
CDR3nt: TGCGCCAGCAGCCAAGATAGGGTAGGGAACACCATATATTTT
CDR3aa: CASSQDRVGNTIYF

d_gene: .
j_gene: TRBJ2-2
abundance: .
v_gene: TRBV12-5
len: 13
CDR3nt: TGTGCTAGTGGTTTAGTTCCTACCGGGGAGCTGTTTTTT
CDR3aa: CASGLVPTGELFF

d_gene: .
j_gene: TRBJ1-2
abundance: .
v_gene: TRBV19
len: 13
CDR3nt: TGTGCCAGTAGTATAGGACGAAACTATGGCTACACCTTC
CDR3aa: CASSIGRNYGYTF

d_gene: TRBD1
j_gene: TRBJ2-7
abundance: .
v_gene: TRBV12-3/TRBV12-4
len: 13
CDR3nt: TGTGCCAGCAGTTTAGGCAGGGGGTACGAGCAGTACTTC
CDR3aa: CASSLGRGYEQYF